This T cell receptor beta chain stems from a study of T cells in tuberculosis. Study context: CD1B tetramers identified T cells specific for mycobacterial lipid GMM.

The V end was cut by 4 bases, the J end by 5 bases, with 19 bases between. Germline V lookup: CDR1 SGHRS, CDR2 YFSETQ. The CDR3 extends over 15 amino acids. After thawing and overnight rest, PBMC were stained with GMM-loaded CD1B tetramer, viability dye and anti-CD3 for sorting. The lipid loaded on the CD1B tetramers was C32 glucose monomycolate from Rhodococcus equi. Sequencing was performed with immunoSEQ multiplex PCR; in TCRdb, only in-frame clones are kept and a portion is missing. Found here are approximately 88,000 clones, just over 90% of them singletons; the top ten hold around 1.8%. General study results and limits: Low-affinity CD1B-GMM tetramer-binding T cells may have been missed.

The receptor comes from an adult woman with latent tuberculosis. V and J are TRBV5-1 and TRBJ2-7, with a weak D call TRBD1 (6 bases). The sequenced sample consisted of CD1b-GMM tetramer-negative cells sorted from PBMCs. CDR3 loop: CASSVNLQQGDEQYF. The CDR3 DNA follows: TGCGCCAGCAGCGTAAACCTACAACAGGGAGACGAGCAGTACTTC.